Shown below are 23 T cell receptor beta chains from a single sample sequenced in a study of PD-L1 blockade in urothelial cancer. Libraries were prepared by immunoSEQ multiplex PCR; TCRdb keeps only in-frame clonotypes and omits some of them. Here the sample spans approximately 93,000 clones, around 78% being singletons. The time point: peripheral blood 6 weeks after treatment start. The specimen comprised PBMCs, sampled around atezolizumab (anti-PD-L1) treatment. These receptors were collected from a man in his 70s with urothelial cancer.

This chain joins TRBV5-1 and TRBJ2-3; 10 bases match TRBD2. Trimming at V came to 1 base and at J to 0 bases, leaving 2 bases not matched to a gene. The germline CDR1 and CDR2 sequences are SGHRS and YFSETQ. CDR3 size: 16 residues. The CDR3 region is CASSLLAGGSTDTQYF. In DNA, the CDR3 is TGCGCCAGCAGCTTGTTAGCGGGGGGTAGCACAGATACGCAGTATTTT.

The CDR3 region is CASSSGLDEQYF. The CDR3 DNA is TGCGCCAGCAGCTCTGGACTAGATGAGCAGTACTTC. V gene TRBV5-1 combines with J gene TRBJ2-7; 7 positions agree with TRBD2. V shed 3 bases and J 7 bases; nucleotides not matched to a gene: 4. CDR1 SGHRS and CDR2 YFSETQ come from the germline V gene. The length of the CDR3 is 12 residues.

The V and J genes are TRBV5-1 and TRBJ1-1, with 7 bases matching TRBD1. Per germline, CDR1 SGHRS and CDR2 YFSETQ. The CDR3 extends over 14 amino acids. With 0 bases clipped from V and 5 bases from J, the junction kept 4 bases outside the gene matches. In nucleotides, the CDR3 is TGCGCCAGCAGCTTGGGGCAGGGGGTTACTGAAGCTTTCTTT. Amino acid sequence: CASSLGQGVTEAFF.

The CDR3 loop reads CASSSSGSSYNEQFF. CDR3 coding DNA: TGTGCCAGCAGCTCCAGCGGAAGCTCCTACAATGAGCAGTTCTTC. The J gene is TRBJ2-1, the V gene TRBV9; D might be TRBD2 (5 bases). Germline loops: CDR1 SGDLS, CDR2 YYNGEE. The CDR3 is 15 residues long. Trimming cost V 4 bases and J 0 bases, with 11 bases left between them.

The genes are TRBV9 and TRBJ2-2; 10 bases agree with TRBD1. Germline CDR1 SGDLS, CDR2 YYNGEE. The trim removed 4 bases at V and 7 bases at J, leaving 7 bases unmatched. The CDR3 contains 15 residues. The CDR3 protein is CASSPRQGAGGELFF. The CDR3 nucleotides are TGTGCCAGCAGCCCGAGACAGGGGGCGGGCGGGGAGCTGTTTTTT.

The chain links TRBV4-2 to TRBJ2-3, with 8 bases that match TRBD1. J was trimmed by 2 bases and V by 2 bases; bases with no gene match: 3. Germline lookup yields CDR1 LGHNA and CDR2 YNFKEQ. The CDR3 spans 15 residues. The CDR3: CASSQQQGVTDTQYF. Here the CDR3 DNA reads TGTGCCAGCAGCCAACAACAGGGGGTCACAGATACGCAGTATTTT.

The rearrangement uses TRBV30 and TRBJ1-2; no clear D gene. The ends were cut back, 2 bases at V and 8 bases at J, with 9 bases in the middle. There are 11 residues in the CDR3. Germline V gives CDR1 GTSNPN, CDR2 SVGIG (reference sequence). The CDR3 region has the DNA TGTGCCTGGAGTTTTCGTGGCGGCTACACCTTC. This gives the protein CAWSFRGGYTF.

The CDR3 DNA sequence: TGTGCCACATCCTCAGGGATCACGAACACCGGGGAGCTGTTTTTT. Translating it yields CATSSGITNTGELFF. This chain joins TRBV19 and TRBJ2-2, with D possibly matching TRBD1 (5 bases). The V end was cut by 10 bases, the J end by 0 bases, with 15 bases between. The CDR3 length is 15 residues. Germline CDR1 LNHDA, CDR2 SQIVND (reference sequence).

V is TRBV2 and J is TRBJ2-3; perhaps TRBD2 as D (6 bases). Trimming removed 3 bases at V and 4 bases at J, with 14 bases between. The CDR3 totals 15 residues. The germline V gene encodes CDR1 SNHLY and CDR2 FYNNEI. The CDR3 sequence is CASSDHGSIADTQYF. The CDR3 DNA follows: TGTGCCAGCAGTGACCACGGGAGTATCGCAGATACGCAGTATTTT.

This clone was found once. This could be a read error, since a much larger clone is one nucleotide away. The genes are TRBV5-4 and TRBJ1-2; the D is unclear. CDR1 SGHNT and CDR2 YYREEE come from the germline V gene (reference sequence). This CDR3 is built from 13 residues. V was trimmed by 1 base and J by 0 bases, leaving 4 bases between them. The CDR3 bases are TGTGCCAGCAGCTTGACAGCTAACTATGGCTACACCTTC. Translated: CASSLTANYGYTF.

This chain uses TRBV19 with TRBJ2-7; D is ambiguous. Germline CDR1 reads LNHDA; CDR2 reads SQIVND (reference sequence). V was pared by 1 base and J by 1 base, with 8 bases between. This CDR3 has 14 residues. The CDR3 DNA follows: TGTGCCAGTAGTATAGGTTCGAGATCCTACGAGCAGTACTTC. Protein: CASSIGSRSYEQYF.

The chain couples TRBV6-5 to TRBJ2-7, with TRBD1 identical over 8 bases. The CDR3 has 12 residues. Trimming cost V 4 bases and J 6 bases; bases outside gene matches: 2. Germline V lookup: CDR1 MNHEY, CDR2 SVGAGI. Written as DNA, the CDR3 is TGTGCCAGCAGTTCTACAGGGGGCGAGCAGTACTTC. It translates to CASSSTGGEQYF.

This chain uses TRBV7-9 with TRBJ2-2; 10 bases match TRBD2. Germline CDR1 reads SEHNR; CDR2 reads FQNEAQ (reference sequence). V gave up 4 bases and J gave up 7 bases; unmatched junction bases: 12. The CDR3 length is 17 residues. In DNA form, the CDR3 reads TGTGCCAGCAGCTCACGACCCGGGACTAGCGACCGCGGGGAGCTGTTTTTT. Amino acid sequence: CASSSRPGTSDRGELFF.

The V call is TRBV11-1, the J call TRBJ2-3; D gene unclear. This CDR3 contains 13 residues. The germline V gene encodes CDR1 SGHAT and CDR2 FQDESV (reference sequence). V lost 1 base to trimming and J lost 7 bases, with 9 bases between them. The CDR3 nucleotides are TGTGCCAGCAGCTTAGACCGCTATAATACGCAGTATTTT. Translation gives CASSLDRYNTQYF.

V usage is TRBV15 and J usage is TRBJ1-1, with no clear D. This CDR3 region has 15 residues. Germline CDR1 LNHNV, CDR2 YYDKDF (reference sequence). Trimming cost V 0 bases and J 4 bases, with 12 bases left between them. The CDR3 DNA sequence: TGTGCCACCAGCAGAGACCGGGGATCGGGCACTGAAGCTTTCTTT. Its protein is CATSRDRGSGTEAFF.

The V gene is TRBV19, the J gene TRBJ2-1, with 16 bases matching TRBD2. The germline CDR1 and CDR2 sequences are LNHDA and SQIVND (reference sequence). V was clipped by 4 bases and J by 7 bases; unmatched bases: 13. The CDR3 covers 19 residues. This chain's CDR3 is CASSTTPPGLAGGLNEQFF. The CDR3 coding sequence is TGTGCCAGTAGTACCACTCCTCCGGGACTAGCGGGGGGGCTGAATGAGCAGTTCTTC.

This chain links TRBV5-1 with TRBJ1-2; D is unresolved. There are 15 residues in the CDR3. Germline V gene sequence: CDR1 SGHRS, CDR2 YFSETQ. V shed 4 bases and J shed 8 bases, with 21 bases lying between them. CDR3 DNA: TGCGCCAGCAGCCTGCAAAATACTGGAACAGAGGGCTACACCTTC. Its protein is CASSLQNTGTEGYTF.

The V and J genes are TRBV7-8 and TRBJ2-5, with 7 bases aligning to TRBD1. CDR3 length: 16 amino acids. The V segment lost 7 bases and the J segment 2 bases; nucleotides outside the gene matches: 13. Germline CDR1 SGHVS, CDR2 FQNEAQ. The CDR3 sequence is CASKPNSGQRQETQYF. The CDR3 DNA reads TGTGCCAGCAAACCCAACTCGGGACAGAGGCAAGAGACCCAGTACTTC.

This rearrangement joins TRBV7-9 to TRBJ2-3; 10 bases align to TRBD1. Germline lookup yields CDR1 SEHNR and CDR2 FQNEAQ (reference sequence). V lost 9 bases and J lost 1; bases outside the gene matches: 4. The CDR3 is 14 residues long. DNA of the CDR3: TGTGCCAGTCGAGGGACAGGGGGCACAGATACGCAGTATTTT. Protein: CASRGTGGTDTQYF.

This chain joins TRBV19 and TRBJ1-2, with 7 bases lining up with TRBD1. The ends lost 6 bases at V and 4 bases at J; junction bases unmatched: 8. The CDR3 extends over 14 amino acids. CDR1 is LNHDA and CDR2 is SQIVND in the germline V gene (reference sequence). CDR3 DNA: TGTGCCAGTAGCTCCCCTGACAGGGCCTATGGCTACACCTTC. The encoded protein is CASSSPDRAYGYTF.

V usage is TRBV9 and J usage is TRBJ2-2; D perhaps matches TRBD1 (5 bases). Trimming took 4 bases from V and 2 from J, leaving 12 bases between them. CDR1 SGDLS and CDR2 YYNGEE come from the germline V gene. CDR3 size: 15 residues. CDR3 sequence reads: CASSLTGTNTGELFF. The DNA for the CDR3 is TGTGCCAGCAGCCTTACAGGAACCAACACCGGGGAGCTGTTTTTT.

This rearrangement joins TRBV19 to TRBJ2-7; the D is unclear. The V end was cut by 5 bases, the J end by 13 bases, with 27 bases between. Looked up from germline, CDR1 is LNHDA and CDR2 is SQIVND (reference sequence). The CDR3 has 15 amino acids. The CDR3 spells CASSPVPLWAHKAYF. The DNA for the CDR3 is TGTGCCAGTAGTCCAGTGCCGCTCTGGGCCCACAAAGCCTACTTC.

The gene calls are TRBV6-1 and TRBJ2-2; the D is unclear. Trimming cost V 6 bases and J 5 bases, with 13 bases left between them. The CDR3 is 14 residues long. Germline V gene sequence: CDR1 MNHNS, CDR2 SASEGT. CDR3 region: CASRTRRQTGELFF. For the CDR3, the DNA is TGTGCCAGCAGAACCCGAAGACAAACCGGGGAGCTGTTTTTT.